Each of the 30 T cell receptor beta chains below was sequenced from the same sample in a study of breast tumors, draining lymph nodes, adjacent tissues. TCRdb re-called the multiplex PCR reads with MiXCR, one entry per CDR3 protein. The profile shows tens of thousands of distinct CDR3 sequences, around 45% of them singletons. Sequenced: breast tumor tissue. The source of these receptors is a female donor with breast cancer. Some clones in this sample may be carry-over from other donors' samples.

There are many counts of this clonotype. The rearrangement uses TRBV30 and TRBJ1-4; no definite D call. Trimming left V 3 bases short and J 6 bases short, with 8 bases between. CDR3 length: 12 amino acids. Germline assignment: CDR1 GTSNPN and CDR2 SVGIG (reference sequence). Here the CDR3 DNA reads TGTGCCTGGAGAGGAAGGGATGAAAAACTGTTTTTT. The encoded protein is CAWRGRDEKLFF.

A note on this clonotype: A much larger clone differs by one base, so this may be a read error. The chain carries TRBV12-3 or TRBV12-4 and TRBJ1-2; TRBD1 matches at 8 bases. The CDR3 is made up of 14 amino acids. The junction had 4 bases not matched to a gene; V was cut back by 3 bases and J by 4 bases. This CDR3 reads CASSFQGAPYGYTF. CDR3 DNA: TGTGCCAGCAGTTTCCAGGGGGCCCCCTATGGCTACACCTTC.

This clonotype came up many times. The chain links TRBV30 to TRBJ1-5, with D tentatively TRBD1 (6 bases). The germline V gene encodes CDR1 GTSNPN and CDR2 SVGIG (reference sequence). This CDR3 comprises 16 residues. V lost 0 bases to trimming and J lost 0 bases, with 12 bases between them. The CDR3 spells CAWSVGNRDSNQPQHF. The CDR3 DNA follows: TGTGCCTGGAGTGTAGGAAACAGGGATAGCAATCAGCCCCAGCATTTT.

The chain carries TRBV19 and TRBJ2-7; D may be TRBD1 or TRBD2 (5 bases each). V was trimmed by 5 bases and J by 2 bases, leaving 13 bases between them. Germline CDR1 and CDR2: LNHDA and SQIVND (reference sequence). This CDR3 region has 14 residues. CDR3 region: CASSGRDGTYEQYF. CDR3 nucleotides: TGTGCCAGTAGTGGCCGGGACGGAACCTACGAGCAGTACTTC.

On this clonotype itself: A read error may produce the germline difference seen at one junction end. The chain recombines TRBV7-3 with TRBJ2-3; 10 bases are a match to TRBD2. Germline V gene sequence: CDR1 SGHTA, CDR2 FQGTGA. The CDR3 extends over 17 amino acids. DNA for the CDR3: TGTGCCAGCAGCAGCGGACTAGCGGAGTCTGGCACAGATCCGCAGTATTTT. Protein product: CASSSGLAESGTDPQYF.

This clonotype was counted many times. This rearrangement joins TRBV27 to TRBJ2-7, with 8 bases fitting TRBD2. This CDR3 has 15 amino acids. The J segment lost 4 bases and the V segment lost 3 bases, leaving 8 bases of the junction unmatched. Germline assignment: CDR1 MNHEY and CDR2 SMNVEV (reference sequence). The CDR3 reads CASSFFGLAAYEQYF. CDR3 sequence (DNA): TGTGCCAGCAGTTTTTTCGGACTAGCAGCGTACGAGCAGTACTTC.

A word on this clonotype: Its ends do not fully match the called genes, so a read error is possible. The chain has TRBV6-6 and TRBJ1-6, with 7 bases matching TRBD1. There are 16 residues in the CDR3. CDR1 MNHNY and CDR2 SVGAGI come from the germline V gene (reference sequence). The CDR3 nucleotides read TGTACCAGCAGTACGGATAGGGGGCGTGCAAATTCACCCCTCCACTTT. As protein: CTSSTDRGRANSPLHF.

This clonotype was seen many times. This may be a read error: a much more frequent sequence differs by one nucleotide. The rearrangement links TRBV20-1 to TRBJ1-2; TRBD1 might be the D (6 bases). Germline CDR1 is DFQATT and CDR2 is SNEGSKA (reference sequence). The CDR3 sequence is 12 residues long. The CDR3 spells CSAKAGDYGSTF. The CDR3, as DNA: TGCAGTGCTAAGGCAGGGGACTATGGCTCCACCTTC.

This chain connects TRBV6-5 to TRBJ2-2, with 7 bases fitting TRBD1. CDR3 length: 14 amino acids. Germline CDR1 MNHEY, CDR2 SVGAGI. V was clipped by 4 bases and J by 10 bases; unmatched bases: 9. The CDR3 sequence is CASSLPQGDVELFF. CDR3 in DNA: TGTGCCAGCAGTTTACCCCAGGGGGACGTGGAGCTGTTTTTT.

At least ten counts were recorded for this clonotype. This may arise from a read error, as a much more abundant clone is one base away. This chain connects TRBV20-1 to TRBJ2-1, with 7 bases identical to TRBD2. Germline V gives CDR1 DFQATT, CDR2 SNEGSKA (reference sequence). The V segment lost 5 bases and the J segment 9 bases; nucleotides outside the gene matches: 13. The CDR3 contains 14 residues. This chain's CDR3 is CSALPASGNAEQFF. Written as DNA, the CDR3 is TGCAGTGCTCTCCCGGCTAGCGGAAACGCTGAGCAGTTCTTC.

This clonotype was counted between two and nine times. The chain is built from TRBV6-5 and TRBJ1-1; tentatively, D is TRBD1 (5 bases). Trimming removed 4 bases from V and 4 bases from J, with 7 bases in between. CDR1 and CDR2 (germline): MNHEY, SVGAGI. This CDR3 comprises 12 residues. The CDR3 sequence is CASSLRGTEAFF. Written as DNA, the CDR3 is TGTGCCAGCAGTTTGAGGGGCACTGAAGCTTTCTTT.

The V and J genes are TRBV20-1 and TRBJ2-1; D remains ambiguous. Germline-derived CDR1 and CDR2 are DFQATT and SNEGSKA (reference sequence). This CDR3 has 12 residues. With 5 bases removed from V and 4 bases from J, the gap between germline ends came to 9 bases. The CDR3 reads CSAFPIYNEQFF. CDR3 DNA sequence: TGCAGTGCTTTTCCAATTTACAATGAGCAGTTCTTC.

In this sample, this clonotype turned up once. The genes are TRBV4-3 and TRBJ1-2; 12 bases are a match to TRBD1. V shed 0 bases and J 3 bases; nucleotides not matched to a gene: 20. Germline CDR1 reads LGHNA; CDR2 reads YSLEER. The CDR3 has 22 residues. Here the CDR3 reads CASSQDSYLFAGDRGQDYGYTF. In DNA, the CDR3 is TGCGCCAGCAGCCAAGATAGTTATTTATTCGCCGGGGACAGGGGGCAGGACTATGGCTACACCTTC.

V is TRBV25-1 and J is TRBJ2-1; TRBD1 agrees at 9 bases. V gave up 8 bases and J gave up 11 bases; unmatched junction bases: 13. This CDR3 has 14 amino acids. The V gene's germline CDR1 is MGHDK and CDR2 SYGVNS. The CDR3 loop is CASVERQGGPKQFF. In nucleotides, the CDR3 is TGTGCCAGCGTTGAAAGACAGGGGGGCCCGAAGCAGTTCTTC.

This clonotype was detected a few times. A single base separates this from a much larger clone, so it may be a read error. The chain employs TRBV7-2 and TRBJ2-7; weak D call: TRBD1 (6 bases). Germline V gives CDR1 SGHTA, CDR2 FQGNSA. CDR3 size: 14 residues. The V gene lost 5 bases and the J gene lost 0 bases, with 11 bases spanning the gap. The CDR3 region has the DNA TGTGCCAGCAGCCCCCAGGGGCTCTCCTACGAGCAGTACTTC. It is translated as CASSPQGLSYEQYF.

This clonotype was seen at least ten times. This chain links TRBV20-1 with TRBJ1-6; 7 bases align to TRBD1. The junction had 6 bases not matched to a gene; V was cut back by 0 bases and J by 10 bases. The germline V gene encodes CDR1 DFQATT and CDR2 SNEGSKA (reference sequence). The CDR3 is 14 amino acids. The CDR3 sequence is CSARDDRVRSPLHF. In DNA, the CDR3 is TGCAGTGCTAGAGATGACAGGGTTCGCTCACCCCTCCACTTT.

There are a few counts of this clonotype. The genes are TRBV6-6 and TRBJ1-1; D is unclear. The CDR3 spans 13 residues. Per the germline V gene, CDR1 is MNHNY and CDR2 is SVGAGI (reference sequence). Deletions cut 11 bases from V and 3 bases from J, with 16 bases between. CDR3 DNA sequence: TGTGCCTGCTCCCGGACCCGAGACACTGAAGCTTTCTTT. Translating gives CACSRTRDTEAFF.

This clonotype was detected once. This rearrangement joins TRBV7-9 to TRBJ2-7, with 11 positions matching TRBD2. The CDR3 is 17 amino acids. Germline lookup yields CDR1 SEHNR and CDR2 FQNEAQ (reference sequence). Unmatched junction bases numbered 14, after V lost 5 bases and J lost 5 bases. CDR3 nucleotides: TGTGCCAGCAGCCCCCGGGGGACTAGCGGACCTGCCGACGAGCAGTACTTC. Protein product: CASSPRGTSGPADEQYF.

Many counts were recorded for this clonotype. The J gene is TRBJ2-3, the V gene TRBV11-3; D gene uncertain. The CDR3 extends over 15 amino acids. Germline V gives CDR1 SGHNT, CDR2 YENEEA. V was cut by 7 bases and J by 3 bases, with 17 bases left in between. The CDR3 DNA follows: TGTGCCAGCACCAACTCTATTTCCTCGACAGATACGCAGTATTTT. The encoded protein is CASTNSISSTDTQYF.

The V call is TRBV27, the J call TRBJ2-3; D not resolved. The CDR3 spans 14 residues. Germline CDR1 MNHEY, CDR2 SMNVEV (reference sequence). The V and J ends lost 2 bases and 3 bases respectively, with 9 bases between them. CDR3 sequence (DNA): TGTGCCAGCAGTTTAACCGCGGCTACAGATACGCAGTATTTT. Translation gives CASSLTAATDTQYF.

This clonotype was detected once. The V and J genes are TRBV20-1 and TRBJ1-2; a possible D gene is TRBD1 (5 bases). Germline CDR1 reads DFQATT; CDR2 reads SNEGSKA (reference sequence). The length of the CDR3 is 15 residues. V dropped 0 bases and J dropped 0 bases, with 11 bases sitting between them. For the CDR3, the DNA is TGCAGTGCTAGAGACCCCCGGACAACTAACTATGGCTACACCTTC. Residues: CSARDPRTTNYGYTF.

This clonotype has at least ten counts. The genes are TRBV9 and TRBJ1-2; the D gene is possibly TRBD1 (5 bases). Germline loops: CDR1 SGDLS, CDR2 YYNGEE. CDR3 length: 13 amino acids. V dropped 0 bases and J dropped 8 bases, with 11 bases sitting between them. CDR3 in amino acids: CASSVEGLYGYTF. The CDR3 nucleotides read TGTGCCAGCAGCGTAGAGGGGCTTTACGGCTACACCTTC.

This clonotype appeared a few times. It is unclear where the CDR3 begins or ends on the DNA, so no DNA is shown, and the CDR3 is as TCRdb lists it. The chain employs TRBV24-1 and TRBJ1-5; the D call in the table, TRBD1, was not verified against the DNA. The CDR3 length is 22 residues, termini included. Germline V gene sequence: CDR1 KGHDR, CDR2 SFDVKD. The CDR3 reads CATVRRGRQGLRAVLRAGHQHF.

The CDR3 reads CASRAGGPQHF. In DNA form, the CDR3 reads TGTGCCAGTAGGGCAGGTGGGCCCCAGCATTTT. The chain combines TRBV19 with TRBJ1-5; D gene unclear. The germline gives CDR1 LNHDA, CDR2 SQIVND (reference sequence). V dropped 6 bases and J dropped 9 bases, with 9 bases sitting between them. There are 11 residues in the CDR3.

In its sample, this clonotype was seen many times. The chain carries TRBV7-2 and TRBJ1-2, with TRBD1 matching 7 bases. Trimming removed 6 bases from V and 7 bases from J; junction bases left unmatched: 11. In germline, CDR1 is SGHTA, CDR2 FQGNSA. The CDR3 length is 14 residues. CDR3 protein: CASRPDRDLGGYTF. CDR3 DNA: TGTGCCAGCAGACCCGACAGGGATCTAGGTGGCTACACCTTC.

The chain couples TRBV29-1 to TRBJ1-1, with no clear D. The germline V gene has CDR1 SQVTM and CDR2 ANQGSEA. V shed 1 base and J shed 2 bases, with 8 bases lying between them. The CDR3 consists of 13 residues. The CDR3 coding sequence is TGCAGCGTTGAAGGTCTAGTTAACACTGAAGCTTTCTTT. Its translation is CSVEGLVNTEAFF.

In the case of this clonotype: Mismatch with germline at one junction end may stem from a read error. V and J are TRBV25-1 and TRBJ1-2; possible D gene TRBD1, 5 bases. CDR3 length: 13 residues. CDR1 and CDR2 (germline): MGHDK, SYGVNS. CDR3 in amino acids: CASSLTDNCGYTF. The CDR3, as DNA: TGTGCCAGCAGCCTGACAGACAACTGTGGCTACACCTTC.

The V call is TRBV7-3, the J call TRBJ2-7, with D possibly being TRBD1 (7 bases). The CDR3 has 15 residues. The V end was cut by 5 bases, the J end by 3 bases, with 17 bases between. The germline V gene encodes CDR1 SGHTA and CDR2 FQGTGA. The CDR3 is CASSEGAGQFYEQYF. The CDR3 nucleotides are TGTGCCAGCAGCGAAGGCGCGGGACAGTTCTACGAGCAGTACTTC. The whole variable domain, remainder taken from reference TRBV7-3 and TRBJ2-7, is GAGVSQTPSNKVTEKGKYVELRCDPISGHTALYWYRQSLGQGPEFLIYFQGTGAADDSGLPNDRFFAVRPEGSVSTLKIQRTERGDSAVYLCASSEGAGQFYEQYFGPGTRLTVT.

The chain joins TRBV29-1 to TRBJ2-1; 10 nucleotides match TRBD2. Germline CDR1 reads SQVTM; CDR2 reads ANQGSEA. The CDR3 covers 14 residues. The trim removed 6 bases at V and 2 bases at J, leaving 4 bases unmatched. Here the CDR3 reads CSVETSGAYNEQFF. DNA for the CDR3: TGCAGCGTGGAAACTAGCGGGGCCTACAATGAGCAGTTCTTC.

In its sample, this clonotype was seen many times. The genes are TRBV30 and TRBJ1-2, with a weak D call TRBD1 (5 bases). The CDR3 length is 14 residues. V gave up 3 bases and J gave up 8 bases, with 19 bases separating them. Germline lookup yields CDR1 GTSNPN and CDR2 SVGIG (reference sequence). CDR3 nucleotide sequence: TGTGCCTGGAGGGGGCCGTACACCCTCTGGGGCTACACCTTC. This gives the protein CAWRGPYTLWGYTF.